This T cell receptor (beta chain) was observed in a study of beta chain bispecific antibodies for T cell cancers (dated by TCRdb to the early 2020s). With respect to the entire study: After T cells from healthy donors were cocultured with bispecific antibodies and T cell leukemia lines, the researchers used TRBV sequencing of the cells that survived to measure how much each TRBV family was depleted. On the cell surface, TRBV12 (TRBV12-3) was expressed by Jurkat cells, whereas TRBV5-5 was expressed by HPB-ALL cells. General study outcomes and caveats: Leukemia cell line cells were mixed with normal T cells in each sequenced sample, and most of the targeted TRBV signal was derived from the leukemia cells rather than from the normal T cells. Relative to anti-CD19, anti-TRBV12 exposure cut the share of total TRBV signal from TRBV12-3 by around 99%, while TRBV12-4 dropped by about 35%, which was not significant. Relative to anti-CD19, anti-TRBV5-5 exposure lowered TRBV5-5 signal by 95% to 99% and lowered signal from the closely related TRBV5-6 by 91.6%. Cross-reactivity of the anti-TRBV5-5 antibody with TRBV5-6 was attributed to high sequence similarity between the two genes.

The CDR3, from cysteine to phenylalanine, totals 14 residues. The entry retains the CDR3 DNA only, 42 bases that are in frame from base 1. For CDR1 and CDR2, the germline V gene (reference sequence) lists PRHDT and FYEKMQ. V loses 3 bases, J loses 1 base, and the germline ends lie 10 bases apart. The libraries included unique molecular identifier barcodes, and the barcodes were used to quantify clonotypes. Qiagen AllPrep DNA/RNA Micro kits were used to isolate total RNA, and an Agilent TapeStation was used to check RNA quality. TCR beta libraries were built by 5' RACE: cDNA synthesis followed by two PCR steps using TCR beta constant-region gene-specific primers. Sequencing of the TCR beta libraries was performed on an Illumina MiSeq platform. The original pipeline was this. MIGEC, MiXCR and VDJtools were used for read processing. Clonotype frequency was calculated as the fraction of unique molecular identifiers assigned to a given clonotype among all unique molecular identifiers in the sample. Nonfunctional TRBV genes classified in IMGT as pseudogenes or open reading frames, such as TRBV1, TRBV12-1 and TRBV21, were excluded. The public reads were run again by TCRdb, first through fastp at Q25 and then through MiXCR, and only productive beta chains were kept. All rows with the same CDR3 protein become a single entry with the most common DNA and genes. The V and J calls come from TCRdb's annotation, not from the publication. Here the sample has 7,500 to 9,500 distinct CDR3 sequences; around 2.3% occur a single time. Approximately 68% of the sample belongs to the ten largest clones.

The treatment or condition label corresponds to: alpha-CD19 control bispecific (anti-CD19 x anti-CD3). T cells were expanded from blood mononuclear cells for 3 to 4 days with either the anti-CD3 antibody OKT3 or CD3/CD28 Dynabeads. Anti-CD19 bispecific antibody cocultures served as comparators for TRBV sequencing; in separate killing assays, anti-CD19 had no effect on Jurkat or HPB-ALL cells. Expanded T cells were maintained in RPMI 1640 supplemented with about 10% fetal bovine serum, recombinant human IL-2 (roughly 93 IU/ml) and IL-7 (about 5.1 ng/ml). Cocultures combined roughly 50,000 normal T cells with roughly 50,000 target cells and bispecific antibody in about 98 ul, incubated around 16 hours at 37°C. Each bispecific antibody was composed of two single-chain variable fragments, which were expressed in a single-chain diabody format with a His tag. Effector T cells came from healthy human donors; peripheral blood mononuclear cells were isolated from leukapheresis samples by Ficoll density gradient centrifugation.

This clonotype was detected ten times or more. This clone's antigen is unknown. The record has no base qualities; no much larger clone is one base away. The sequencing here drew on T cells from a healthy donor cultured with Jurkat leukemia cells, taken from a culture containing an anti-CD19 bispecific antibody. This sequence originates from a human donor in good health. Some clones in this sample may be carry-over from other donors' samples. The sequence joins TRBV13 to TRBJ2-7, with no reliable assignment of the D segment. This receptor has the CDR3 CASSLGLGSYEQYF. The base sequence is TGTGCCAGCAGCTTGGGGTTGGGTTCCTACGAGCAGTACTTC.